This TCR beta chain derives from a study of T cell responses to AZD1222 COVID-19 vaccine. General study results and limits: Targets within unmutated variant regions were reportedly found for nearly half of spike-specific TCRs. There were mostly white British donors and more females than males, and clonal diversity was possibly underestimated. Seropositive at baseline were only a handful of AZD1222 recipients.

Of note for this clone: What it binds is not known.

The table came from immunoSEQ multiplex PCR; TCRdb's copy has only in-frame clones and leaves some out. The sample comprises 180,000 or so clones, 88% of which are singletons, and about 7.2% rests with the top ten. The CDR3 sequence is 12 residues long. Trimming took off 5 bases at V and 6 bases at J, with 10 bases between the two ends. CDR1 is KGHSH, CDR2 LQKENI, per germline. The sample consisted of peripheral blood, taken on day 0 of AZD1222 vaccination. The TCR was taken from an adult in good health. The J gene is TRBJ1-2, the V gene TRBV18, with D unclear. The chain's CDR3 is CASSFQRDGYTF. CDR3 nucleotide sequence: TGTGCCAGCTCATTTCAGAGGGATGGCTACACCTTC. Together with reference TRBV18 and TRBJ1-2, the CDR3 gives the full variable domain: NAGVMQNPRHLVRRRGQEARLRCSPMKGHSHVYWYRQLPEEGLKFMVYLQKENIIDESGMPKERFSAEFPKEGPSILRIQQVVRGDSAAYFCASSFQRDGYTFGSGTRLTVV.